A single sample gave rise to the 2 T cell receptor beta chains below, sequenced in a study of lymphopenia after photon versus proton radiotherapy. Clones were read by immunoSEQ multiplex PCR, and TCRdb kept only the in-frame ones, dropping some. Seen here are around 160,000 clones, around 85% observed once, and the top ten hold around 4.5%. Source: peripheral blood, taken from a patient treated with photon-based radiotherapy. These receptors were collected from a man over 45 with gastric cancer.

The sample holds one count of this clone. The CDR3 is CSVQLGGYEQYF. CDR3 nucleotide sequence: TGCAGCGTTCAACTAGGCGGCTACGAGCAGTACTTC. J is TRBJ2-7 and V is TRBV29-1, with D tentatively TRBD2 (5 bases). V lost 5 bases, J lost 3 bases, and 11 bases lay in between. The germline V gene has CDR1 SQVTM and CDR2 ANQGSEA. This CDR3 has 12 residues.

This sequence joins TRBV18 and TRBJ2-7; D is uncertain. The CDR3 is 15 amino acids. Trimming removed 0 bases at V and 4 bases at J, with 13 bases between. Germline V gene sequence: CDR1 KGHSH, CDR2 LQKENI. The CDR3 DNA reads TGTGCCAGCTCACCACCCAACACGGACGGGTACGAGCAGTACTTC. Its translation is CASSPPNTDGYEQYF.